The 26 T cell receptor beta chains given below trace back to one sample, sequenced in a study of blood T cell repertoires in COVID-19. Using immunoSEQ multiplex PCR, the repertoire was profiled, and TCRdb retains in-frame clones only, with some absent. The table shows some 100,000 clones, with just over 85% occurring only once. Sequencing was performed on peripheral blood. These TCRs come from a human donor in a cohort sampled during active COVID-19.

The rearrangement links TRBV21-1 to TRBJ2-1; TRBD2, the table's D call, lacks a check against the DNA. TRBV21-1 is classified as a pseudogene. The CDR3 loop spans 18 amino acids. The CDR3 protein is CASSDRPSGAALYNEQFF. CDR3 in DNA: TGTGCCAGCAGCGACCGTCCTTCAGGAGCGGCCCTATACAATGAGCAGTTCTTC.

The gene calls are TRBV4-3 and TRBJ2-3, with 8 bases identical to TRBD1. The CDR3 consists of 15 residues. Germline V gene data show CDR1 as LGHNA and CDR2 as YSLEER. The V gene end was trimmed by 1 base and the J gene end by 5 bases; junction bases not matched to a gene: 5. The CDR3 here is CASSQVRGRGDTQYF. CDR3 DNA sequence: TGCGCCAGCAGCCAAGTCAGGGGGCGCGGAGATACGCAGTATTTT.

The rearrangement uses TRBV19 and TRBJ2-1; TRBD1 matches 11 bases. CDR3 length: 15 residues. Germline-derived CDR1 and CDR2 are LNHDA and SQIVND (reference sequence). V shed 7 bases, J shed 4 bases, and the junction held 6 bases outside the gene matches. The CDR3 here is CASTRTGGWYNEQFF. The CDR3 nucleotides are TGTGCCAGTACCCGGACAGGGGGCTGGTACAATGAGCAGTTCTTC.

The chain has TRBV7-9 and TRBJ2-1; 10 nucleotides match TRBD2. The germline gives CDR1 SEHNR, CDR2 FQNEAQ (reference sequence). The CDR3 extends over 15 amino acids. The trim removed 5 bases at V and 12 bases at J, leaving 13 bases unmatched. CDR3: CASSRPTSTSGRQFF. The DNA of the CDR3 is TGTGCCAGCAGCCGACCGACTTCGACTAGCGGGCGGCAGTTCTTC.

This clone has a single count. V gene TRBV7-2 combines with J gene TRBJ2-3; 8 nucleotides agree with TRBD2. Germline V gene lookup returns CDR1 SGHTA and CDR2 FQGNSA. The CDR3 length is 19 residues. The ends lost 1 base at V and 5 bases at J; junction bases unmatched: 17. CDR3 protein: CASSLVGPRQRELEDTQYF. Here the CDR3 DNA reads TGTGCCAGCAGCTTAGTGGGTCCTAGGCAGCGGGAGCTTGAAGATACGCAGTATTTT. Supplemented by reference TRBV7-2 and TRBJ2-3, the full variable domain reads GAGVSQSPSNKVTEKGKDVELRCDPISGHTALYWYRQSLGQGLEFLIYFQGNSAPDKSGLPSDRFSAERTGGSVSTLTIQRTQQEDSAVYLCASSLVGPRQRELEDTQYFGPGTRLTVL.

This chain links TRBV10-3 with TRBJ2-7; perhaps TRBD2 as D (5 bases). CDR3 length: 12 amino acids. The germline V gene encodes CDR1 ENHRY and CDR2 SYGVKD. Trimming pared 4 bases from V and 5 bases from J, leaving 9 bases between. The CDR3 loop is CAISVGSHEQYF. The CDR3 nucleotides are TGTGCCATCAGTGTGGGGAGTCACGAGCAGTACTTC.

J is TRBJ1-4 and V is TRBV5-1, with TRBD1 as a possible D gene (5 bases). With 7 bases removed from V and 8 bases from J, the gap between germline ends came to 24 bases. Germline V gene lookup returns CDR1 SGHRS and CDR2 YFSETQ. The CDR3 covers 16 residues. The CDR3 reads CASSRGSGLTFEKLFF. CDR3 DNA sequence: TGCGCCAGCTCCCGGGGGTCGGGCCTAACTTTCGAAAAACTGTTTTTT. The whole variable domain, remainder taken from reference TRBV5-1 and TRBJ1-4, is KAGVTQTPRYLIKTRGQQVTLSCSPISGHRSVSWYQQTPGQGLQFLFEYFSETQRNKGNFPGRFSGRQFSNSRSEMNVSTLELGDSALYLCASSRGSGLTFEKLFFGSGTQLSVL.

The chain is built from TRBV5-4 and TRBJ2-7; D is undetermined. With 1 base removed from V and 0 bases from J, the gap between germline ends came to 8 bases. This CDR3 comprises 14 residues. The germline gives CDR1 SGHNT, CDR2 YYREEE (reference sequence). This CDR3 is CASSLKSVSYEQYF. CDR3 bases: TGTGCCAGCAGCTTGAAATCAGTCTCCTACGAGCAGTACTTC.

The rearrangement uses TRBV7-3 and TRBJ2-1; TRBD1 matches 7 bases. Germline CDR1 SGHTA, CDR2 FQGTGA. V gave up 1 base and J gave up 3 bases; unmatched junction bases: 6. The CDR3 is 16 residues long. The CDR3 spells CASSLNAQGDYNEQFF. The CDR3 nucleotides read TGTGCCAGCAGCTTAAACGCGCAGGGGGACTACAATGAGCAGTTCTTC.

The genes are TRBV9 and TRBJ2-1; TRBD2 matches 7 bases. Germline CDR1 and CDR2: SGDLS and YYNGEE. This CDR3 has 16 residues. V shed 0 bases, J shed 4 bases, and the junction held 7 bases outside the gene matches. CDR3 in DNA: TGTGCCAGCAGCGTAGGCGGCCTAGCGGTTTACAATGAGCAGTTCTTC. Translated, it gives CASSVGGLAVYNEQFF.

The V gene is TRBV12-3 or TRBV12-4, the J gene TRBJ2-2; D is ambiguous. The V gene lost 7 bases and the J gene lost 6 bases, with 9 bases spanning the gap. This CDR3 comprises 12 residues. The chain's CDR3 is CASKGDAGELFF. The CDR3 DNA follows: TGTGCCAGCAAAGGAGATGCCGGGGAGCTGTTTTTT.

V usage is TRBV6-5 and J usage is TRBJ1-2, with 9 bases lining up with TRBD1. J lost 7 bases, V lost 6 bases, and 9 bases had no gene match. Germline loops: CDR1 MNHEY, CDR2 SVGAGI. The CDR3 sequence is 14 residues long. CDR3 in amino acids: CASRPTGGEVGYTF. The CDR3 DNA is TGTGCCAGCAGACCTACAGGGGGCGAGGTTGGCTACACCTTC.

CDR3 region: CAWSVGGGGPQETQYF. The CDR3 DNA follows: TGTGCCTGGAGTGTGGGGGGCGGGGGCCCACAAGAGACCCAGTACTTC. The chain recombines TRBV30 with TRBJ2-5; a possible D gene is TRBD2 (7 bases). Trimming shortened V by 0 bases and J by 2 bases, and 16 bases separated the two germline ends. CDR1 is GTSNPN and CDR2 is SVGIG in the germline V gene (reference sequence). The CDR3 extends over 16 amino acids.

This clone was seen a single time. The J gene is TRBJ1-4, the V gene TRBV7-9, with D maybe TRBD1 (6 bases). The V end was cut by 5 bases, the J end by 3 bases, with 13 bases between. CDR3 length equals 15 residues. Germline V gene sequence: CDR1 SEHNR, CDR2 FQNEAQ (reference sequence). In DNA, the CDR3 is TGTGCCAGCAGCCGGCGACAGGCCCCTAATGAAAAACTGTTTTTT. Protein: CASSRRQAPNEKLFF.

The V call is TRBV19, the J call TRBJ2-1; 7 bases are a match to TRBD2. Unmatched junction bases numbered 6, after V lost 5 bases and J lost 5 bases. The CDR3 is 14 amino acids. Germline CDR1 and CDR2: LNHDA and SQIVND (reference sequence). CDR3 nucleotide sequence: TGTGCCAGTAGTGTACTACTAGCGAACAATGAGCAGTTCTTC. Protein product: CASSVLLANNEQFF. Complete variable domain (other parts from reference TRBV19 and TRBJ2-1): DGGITQSPKYLFRKEGQNVTLSCEQNLNHDAMYWYRQDPGQGLRLIYYSQIVNDFQKGDIAEGYSVSREKKESFPLTVTSAQKNPTAFYLCASSVLLANNEQFFGPGTRLTVL.

In its sample, this clone was seen once. The chain uses TRBV6-2 or TRBV6-3 and TRBJ2-2; TRBD2 matches at 13 bases. Germline V CDR1 and CDR2: MNHEY, SVGEGT. Trimming at V came to 5 bases and at J to 5 bases, leaving 5 bases not matched to a gene. This CDR3 is built from 16 residues. The CDR3 is CASSLRLAGGTGELFF. CDR3 bases: TGTGCCAGCAGTCTCCGACTAGCGGGGGGAACCGGGGAGCTGTTTTTT.

CDR3: CASSRDTGLSNTGELFF. The CDR3 DNA reads TGTGCCAGCAGCCGTGATACGGGACTATCGAACACCGGGGAGCTGTTTTTT. The V gene is TRBV21-1, the J gene TRBJ2-2; TRBD2 is taken as the D call from the table, unchecked against the DNA. TRBV21-1 is a documented pseudogene. The CDR3 is 17 amino acids.

The V gene is TRBV19, the J gene TRBJ2-7; 11 bases map to TRBD2. The CDR3 covers 19 residues. CDR1 LNHDA and CDR2 SQIVND come from the germline V gene (reference sequence). Trimming at V came to 5 bases and at J to 4 bases, leaving 19 bases not matched to a gene. The DNA for the CDR3 is TGTGCCAGTAGTTCCGGGACTAGCGGTCCCTTGGTAGGGATATACGAGCAGTACTTC. This codes for CASSSGTSGPLVGIYEQYF.

The chain couples TRBV18 to TRBJ2-4; 10 bases line up with TRBD1. The CDR3 is 15 amino acids. Germline V gene sequence: CDR1 KGHSH, CDR2 LQKENI. V was pared by 4 bases and J by 6 bases, with 6 bases of the junction left unmatched. CDR3 nucleotide sequence: TGTGCCAGCTCACTTCAGACAGGGGGCGCAAACATTCAGTACTTC. Translating gives CASSLQTGGANIQYF.

The chain is built from TRBV5-4 and TRBJ1-2, with 7 positions matching TRBD1. The V gene's germline CDR1 is SGHNT and CDR2 YYREEE (reference sequence). The CDR3 runs 13 residues. Trimming cost V 2 bases and J 3 bases; bases outside gene matches: 1. The chain's CDR3 is CASSFDRDYGYTF. In DNA, the CDR3 is TGTGCCAGCAGCTTTGACAGGGACTATGGCTACACCTTC.

This sequence joins TRBV9 and TRBJ2-1; 9 nucleotides line up with TRBD2. The germline V gene encodes CDR1 SGDLS and CDR2 YYNGEE. CDR3 length equals 16 residues. The V gene end was trimmed by 2 bases and the J gene end by 3 bases; junction bases not matched to a gene: 6. CDR3 nucleotide sequence: TGTGCCAGCAGCGTGGGCGGACTAGCGAGCTACAATGAGCAGTTCTTC. Encoded protein: CASSVGGLASYNEQFF.

This clone appeared once. This chain joins TRBV5-4 and TRBJ2-1; D is perhaps TRBD2 (6 bases). The CDR3 totals 15 residues. Germline V gene lookup returns CDR1 SGHNT and CDR2 YYREEE (reference sequence). V gave up 4 bases and J gave up 0 bases, with 11 bases separating them. The CDR3 protein is CASSPTRSSYNEQFF. CDR3 DNA sequence: TGTGCCAGCAGCCCGACTAGGAGCTCCTACAATGAGCAGTTCTTC.

The chain combines TRBV7-6 with TRBJ1-5, with D unclear. Germline CDR1 is SGHVS and CDR2 is FNYEAQ. The ends were cut back, 5 bases at V and 4 bases at J, with 9 bases in the middle. The CDR3 is 13 residues long. Here the CDR3 DNA reads TGTGCCAGCAGCCTTAACCTAAATCAGCCCCAGCATTTT. It codes for CASSLNLNQPQHF.

The CDR3 DNA sequence: TGTGCCAGCAGCCAAGAAGGGGCGGGAGGGCCAGATACGCAGTATTTT. Translation gives CASSQEGAGGPDTQYF. This sequence joins TRBV4-2 and TRBJ2-3; 9 nucleotides agree with TRBD2. This CDR3 comprises 16 residues. V trimming: 0 bases; J trimming: 4 bases; junction bases outside the gene matches: 5. Germline loops: CDR1 LGHNA, CDR2 YNFKEQ.

This clone came up once. This chain uses TRBV12-5 with TRBJ2-2; no reliable D call. V lost 5 bases to trimming and J lost 5 bases, with 6 bases between them. CDR1 and CDR2 (germline): LGHNT, FRNRAP. The CDR3 is 12 amino acids. The CDR3 nucleotides are TGTGCTAGTGGTAAATATACCGGGGAGCTGTTTTTT. This sequence encodes CASGKYTGELFF.

This chain uses TRBV30 with TRBJ2-7; TRBD1 matches 10 bases. Germline V gene lookup returns CDR1 GTSNPN and CDR2 SVGIG (reference sequence). V shed 0 bases, J shed 5 bases, and the junction held 7 bases outside the gene matches. The CDR3 runs to 15 residues. CDR3 DNA: TGTGCCTGGAGTGTACGGGACAGGGGCTTCAACGAGCAGTACTTC. Translating it yields CAWSVRDRGFNEQYF.